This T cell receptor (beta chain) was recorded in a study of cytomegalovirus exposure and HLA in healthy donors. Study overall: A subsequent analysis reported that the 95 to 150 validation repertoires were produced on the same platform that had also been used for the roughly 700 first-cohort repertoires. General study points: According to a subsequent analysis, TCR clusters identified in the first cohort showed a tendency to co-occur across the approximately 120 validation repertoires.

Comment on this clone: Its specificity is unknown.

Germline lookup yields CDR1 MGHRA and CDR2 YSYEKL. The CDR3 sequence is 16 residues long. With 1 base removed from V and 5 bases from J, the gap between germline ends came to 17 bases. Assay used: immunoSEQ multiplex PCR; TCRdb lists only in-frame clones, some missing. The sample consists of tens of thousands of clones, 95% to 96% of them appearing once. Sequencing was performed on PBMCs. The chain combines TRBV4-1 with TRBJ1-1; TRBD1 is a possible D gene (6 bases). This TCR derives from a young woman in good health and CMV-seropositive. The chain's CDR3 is CASSQASAGAGTEAFF. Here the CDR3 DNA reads TGCGCCAGCAGCCAAGCGTCCGCAGGGGCTGGGACTGAAGCTTTCTTT.